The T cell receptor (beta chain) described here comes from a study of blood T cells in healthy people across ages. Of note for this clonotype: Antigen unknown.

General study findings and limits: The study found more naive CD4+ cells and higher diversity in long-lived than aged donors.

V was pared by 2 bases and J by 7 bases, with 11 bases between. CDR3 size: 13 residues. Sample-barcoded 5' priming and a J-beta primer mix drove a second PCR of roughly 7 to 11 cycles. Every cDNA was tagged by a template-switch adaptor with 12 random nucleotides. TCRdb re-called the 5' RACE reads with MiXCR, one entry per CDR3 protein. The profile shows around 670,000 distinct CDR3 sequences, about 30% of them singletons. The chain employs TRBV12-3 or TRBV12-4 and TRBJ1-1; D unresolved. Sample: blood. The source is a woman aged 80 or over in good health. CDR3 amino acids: CASSLKESLEAFF. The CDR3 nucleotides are TGTGCCAGCAGTTTAAAGGAGAGCCTTGAAGCTTTCTTT.